Each of the 17 T cell receptor beta chains below was sequenced from the same sample in a study of cytomegalovirus exposure and HLA in healthy donors. It was with 60 Vbeta and 13 Jbeta primers that the PCR ran. Profiling relied on immunoSEQ multiplex PCR, and the TCRdb table lists in-frame clones only, not all of them. The sample has approximately 90,000 clones, roughly 80% seen once. Sequenced: PBMCs. These receptors all come from a boy aged 5-17 years in good health and CMV-seronegative.

This clone has only a few counts. The chain has TRBV6-4 and TRBJ2-3, with D possibly being TRBD2 (6 bases). The CDR3 extends over 14 amino acids. The ends were cut back, 6 bases at V and 0 bases at J, with 10 bases in the middle. The germline V gene encodes CDR1 MRHNA and CDR2 SNTAGT. CDR3 protein: CASSPGESTDTQYF. The CDR3 DNA reads as TGTGCCAGCAGCCCGGGAGAGAGCACAGATACGCAGTATTTT.

The chain has TRBV5-1 and TRBJ1-4; D gene uncertain. The CDR3 is 15 residues long. The germline V gene encodes CDR1 SGHRS and CDR2 YFSETQ. Trimming took off 4 bases at V and 9 bases at J, with 19 bases between the two ends. The CDR3 spells CASSPSTQDSKKLFF. Here the CDR3 DNA reads TGCGCCAGCAGCCCCTCGACACAAGATTCTAAAAAACTGTTTTTT.

The chain joins TRBV6-5 to TRBJ1-1; D unclear. The CDR3 is made up of 14 amino acids. Trimming removed 7 bases from V and 1 base from J, with 13 bases in between. From germline, CDR1 is MNHEY and CDR2 SVGAGI. The CDR3 spells CASIARYENTEAFF. In DNA, the CDR3 is TGTGCCAGCATTGCCCGCTACGAGAACACTGAAGCTTTCTTT.

The V call is TRBV4-2, the J call TRBJ1-4; 11 bases line up with TRBD1. After removal of 0 bases from V and 7 bases from J, the junction contained 4 bases not matched to a gene. Per germline, CDR1 LGHNA and CDR2 YNFKEQ. The CDR3 covers 16 residues. CDR3 region: CASSQEVGTGGEKLFF. The DNA for the CDR3 is TGTGCCAGCAGCCAAGAAGTTGGGACAGGGGGTGAAAAACTGTTTTTT.

The table lists this clone with a few counts. The germline gene is not matched at one end of the junction; a read error may be the cause. The chain's CDR3 is CASSQDWQAKSYSPLHF. The DNA of the CDR3 is TGCGCCAGCAGCCAAGATTGGCAGGCCAAATCTTATTCGCCCCTCCACTTT. The chain employs TRBV4-3 and TRBJ1-6; D gene unclear. Germline V gene data show CDR1 as LGHNA and CDR2 as YSLEER. The CDR3 totals 17 residues.

This chain links TRBV28 with TRBJ1-2; 10 bases line up with TRBD1. The CDR3 sequence is 13 residues long. CDR1 and CDR2 from the germline V gene are MDHEN and SYDVKM. The V gene end was trimmed by 6 bases and the J gene end by 5 bases; junction bases not matched to a gene: 3. The CDR3: CASSLDRGYGYTF. In DNA form, the CDR3 reads TGTGCCAGCAGCTTGGACAGGGGGTATGGCTACACCTTC.

This clone was detected only a few times. The genes are TRBV9 and TRBJ2-7, with 8 positions matching TRBD1. J gave up 5 bases and V 3 bases, and 7 bases lay outside the gene matches. The CDR3 is 14 amino acids. CDR1 and CDR2 from the germline V gene are SGDLS and YYNGEE. Here the CDR3 reads CASSDRTGLDEQYF. The CDR3 nucleotides are TGTGCCAGCAGCGACCGGACAGGGTTAGACGAGCAGTACTTC.

The chain links TRBV5-1 to TRBJ2-7; 9 bases line up with TRBD1. CDR1 and CDR2 (germline): SGHRS, YFSETQ. The V segment lost 5 bases and the J segment 6 bases; nucleotides outside the gene matches: 9. The length of the CDR3 is 14 residues. This chain's CDR3 is CASSSLDRGTEQYF. Here the CDR3 DNA reads TGCGCCAGCAGTTCTTTGGACAGGGGAACCGAGCAGTACTTC.

This clone was counted between two and nine times. CDR3 DNA: TGTGCCAGCACCCTGACAGAAAACACTGAAGCTTTCTTT. Protein product: CASTLTENTEAFF. The rearrangement uses TRBV6-1 and TRBJ1-1; the D gene is possibly TRBD1 (5 bases). The CDR3 has 13 amino acids. Trimming left V 7 bases short and J 2 bases short, with 11 bases between. Germline loops: CDR1 MNHNS, CDR2 SASEGT.

The rearrangement joins TRBV10-1 to TRBJ2-4; possibly TRBD2 for D (5 bases). Germline CDR1 reads WNHNN; CDR2 reads SYGVQD (reference sequence). V was clipped by 9 bases and J by 7 bases, with 19 bases between them. The CDR3 has 14 amino acids. The CDR3 spells CARDLSPGSNIQYF. DNA for the CDR3: TGCGCCAGAGACCTCTCCCCGGGGTCTAACATTCAGTACTTC.

This chain's CDR3 is CALDEQYF. In nucleotides, the CDR3 is TGTGCCTTAGACGAGCAGTACTTC. The genes are TRBV30 and TRBJ2-7; D not certain. CDR1 is GTSNPN and CDR2 is SVGIG in the germline V gene (reference sequence). V was trimmed by 7 bases and J by 5 bases, leaving 3 bases between them. This CDR3 has 8 residues.

This clone turned up a few times. The genes are TRBV11-2 and TRBJ2-4, with TRBD1 matching 8 bases. This CDR3 is built from 14 residues. V lost 2 bases, J lost 9 bases, and 6 bases stayed unmatched. From germline, CDR1 is SGHAT and CDR2 FQNNGV. CDR3 protein: CASSLRTGSAIQYF. The DNA for the CDR3 is TGTGCCAGCAGCTTAAGGACAGGGTCGGCCATTCAGTACTTC.

This chain joins TRBV10-1 and TRBJ2-2, with 9 bases aligning to TRBD1. The CDR3 loop spans 15 amino acids. The J segment lost 5 bases and the V segment lost 11 bases, leaving 12 bases of the junction unmatched. Germline-derived CDR1 and CDR2 are WNHNN and SYGVQD (reference sequence). CDR3 region: CASRPGQGGTGELFF. The CDR3 coding sequence is TGCGCCTCAAGGCCGGGACAGGGAGGGACCGGGGAGCTGTTTTTT.

The chain uses TRBV7-3 and TRBJ2-5, with D tentatively TRBD2 (5 bases). The germline gives CDR1 SGHTA, CDR2 FQGTGA. The V and J ends lost 8 bases and 2 bases respectively, with 12 bases between them. The CDR3 length is 13 residues. The CDR3 DNA reads as TGTGCCAGCCGTGAGTCGGGGCAAGAGACCCAGTACTTC. It translates to CASRESGQETQYF.

The rearrangement uses TRBV6-5 and TRBJ1-1; D is uncertain. V dropped 2 bases and J dropped 10 bases, with 14 bases sitting between them. Germline loops: CDR1 MNHEY, CDR2 SVGAGI. The CDR3 sequence is 13 residues long. The CDR3 coding sequence is TGTGCCAGCAGTTACAGGGAGGGTCGAACAGCTTTCTTT. It yields the protein CASSYREGRTAFF.

This clone was found a few times. The chain carries TRBV30 and TRBJ1-5, with no clear D. V shed 0 bases and J shed 6 bases, with 9 bases lying between them. Germline CDR1 reads GTSNPN; CDR2 reads SVGIG (reference sequence). The CDR3 runs to 13 residues. This CDR3 reads CAWSVASSQPQHF. CDR3 nucleotide sequence: TGTGCCTGGAGTGTTGCAAGCTCTCAGCCCCAGCATTTT. Complete variable domain (other parts from reference TRBV30 and TRBJ1-5): SQTIHQWPATLVQPVGSPLSLECTVEGTSNPNLYWYRQAAGRGLQLLFYSVGIGQISSEVPQNLSASRPQDRQFILSSKKLLLSDSGFYLCAWSVASSQPQHFGDGTRLSIL.

This chain uses TRBV28 with TRBJ2-2; unclear D gene. Between the trimmed V and J ends, which lost 3 bases and 6 bases, there was a span of 8 bases. CDR3 length equals 13 residues. The germline V gene has CDR1 MDHEN and CDR2 SYDVKM. The chain's CDR3 is CASSFYSPGELFF. DNA for the CDR3: TGTGCCAGCAGTTTCTACTCCCCCGGGGAGCTGTTTTTT.